This T cell receptor beta chain was documented in a study of T cell clusters in autoimmune cytopenias. Tens of thousands of genome equivalents of blood DNA were amplified for TRB. Germline V CDR1 and CDR2: MNHNY, SVGAGI (reference sequence). This CDR3 region has 13 residues. TRB was amplified by touch-down multiplex PCR, primer pools A and B combined. With the multiplex PCR reads reprocessed, TCRdb shows one record per CDR3 protein and no DNA. The sample data list thousands of distinct CDR3 sequences. Material: peripheral blood. This receptor was identified in a human donor with an autoimmune cytopenia or autoimmune hepatitis (not recorded which). The chain carries TRBV6-6 and TRBJ2-1; there is no DNA to check the TCRdb D call of TRBD1. The CDR3 loop is CASGTGEANEQFF.